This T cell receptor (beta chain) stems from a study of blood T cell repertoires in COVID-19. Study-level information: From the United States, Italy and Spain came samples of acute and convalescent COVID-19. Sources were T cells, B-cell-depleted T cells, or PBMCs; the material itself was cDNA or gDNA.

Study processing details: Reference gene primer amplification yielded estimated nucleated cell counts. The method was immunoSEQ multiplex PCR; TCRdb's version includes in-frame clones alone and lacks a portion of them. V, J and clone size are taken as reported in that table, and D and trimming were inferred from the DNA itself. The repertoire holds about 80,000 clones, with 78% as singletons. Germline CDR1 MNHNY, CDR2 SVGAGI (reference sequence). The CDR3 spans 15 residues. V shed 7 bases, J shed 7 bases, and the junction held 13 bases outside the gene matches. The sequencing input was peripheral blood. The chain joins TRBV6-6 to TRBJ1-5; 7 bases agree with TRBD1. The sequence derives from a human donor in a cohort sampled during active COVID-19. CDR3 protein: CASTDREGAGQPQHF. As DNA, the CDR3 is TGTGCCAGCACCGACAGGGAAGGGGCGGGCCAGCCCCAGCATTTT.